These 5 T cell receptor beta chains were sequenced from one sample in a study of blood T cell repertoires in COVID-19. Generated by immunoSEQ multiplex PCR, the TCRdb table keeps only in-frame clones and is missing some. The sample has around 250,000 clones; approximately 91% are singletons. Sequencing input: PBMCs or T cells enriched from blood (not recorded which). These receptors originate from a human donor in a cohort exposed to, infected with or recovered from COVID-19 (not recorded which). The donor label of this sample is uncertain.

This chain connects TRBV7-8 to TRBJ1-3; D remains ambiguous. CDR3 length equals 14 residues. The V gene lost 1 base and the J gene lost 9 bases, with 13 bases spanning the gap. Germline lookup yields CDR1 SGHVS and CDR2 FQNEAQ. The CDR3, as DNA: TGTGCCAGCAGCTTAGGTAGTACCGGAGGCACCATATATTTT. It encodes CASSLGSTGGTIYF.

V usage is TRBV7-2 and J usage is TRBJ1-3; D remains ambiguous. CDR1 is SGHTA, CDR2 FQGNSA, per germline. This CDR3 contains 11 residues. Trimming pared 4 bases from V and 4 bases from J, leaving 2 bases between. The CDR3: CASSSGNTIYF. The CDR3 DNA follows: TGTGCCAGCAGCTCGGGAAACACCATATATTTT. Filled out from reference TRBV7-2 and TRBJ1-3, the complete variable domain reads GAGVSQSPSNKVTEKGKDVELRCDPISGHTALYWYRQSLGQGLEFLIYFQGNSAPDKSGLPSDRFSAERTGGSVSTLTIQRTQQEDSAVYLCASSSGNTIYFGEGSWLTVV.

To note about this clone: This sample includes further DNA sequences coding for the same CDR3. V gene TRBV9 combines with J gene TRBJ1-2; unclear D gene. The CDR3 runs to 12 residues. Germline CDR1 and CDR2: SGDLS and YYNGEE. V lost 0 bases to trimming and J lost 7 bases, with 7 bases between them. CDR3 amino acids: CASSVAGGGYTF. DNA of the CDR3: TGTGCCAGCAGCGTAGCCGGTGGTGGCTACACCTTC.

The rearrangement uses TRBV7-9 and TRBJ1-6; the D is unclear. The V end lost 1 base, the J end lost 10 bases, and 11 bases lay between the germline ends. Germline V CDR1 and CDR2: SEHNR, FQNEAQ (reference sequence). The CDR3 has 14 amino acids. The CDR3 spells CASSLVSGESPLHF. For the CDR3, the DNA is TGTGCCAGCAGCTTAGTTTCCGGGGAATCACCCCTCCACTTT.

The rearrangement uses TRBV4-1 and TRBJ1-4; maybe TRBD1 (6 bases). The CDR3 is made up of 15 amino acids. The V gene's germline CDR1 is MGHRA and CDR2 YSYEKL. The germline V and J ends were trimmed by 4 bases and 8 bases, with 17 bases remaining between them. The CDR3 DNA reads TGCGCCAGCAGCCTAACAGGGCCCGTTGGAGAAAAACTGTTTTTT. It codes for CASSLTGPVGEKLFF.